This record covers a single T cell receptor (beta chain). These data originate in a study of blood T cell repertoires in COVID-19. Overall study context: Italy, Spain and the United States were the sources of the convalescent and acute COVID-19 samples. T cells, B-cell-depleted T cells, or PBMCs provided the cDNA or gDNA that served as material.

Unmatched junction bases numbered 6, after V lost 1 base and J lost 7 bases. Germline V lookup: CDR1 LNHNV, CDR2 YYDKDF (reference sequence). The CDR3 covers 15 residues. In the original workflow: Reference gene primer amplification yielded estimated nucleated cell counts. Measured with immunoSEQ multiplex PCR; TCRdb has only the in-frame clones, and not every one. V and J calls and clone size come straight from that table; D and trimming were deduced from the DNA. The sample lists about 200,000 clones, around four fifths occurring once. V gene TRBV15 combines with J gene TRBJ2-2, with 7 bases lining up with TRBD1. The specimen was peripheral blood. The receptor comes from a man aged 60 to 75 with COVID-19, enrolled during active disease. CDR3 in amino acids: CATSRGQGGGGELFF. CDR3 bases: TGTGCCACCAGCAGAGGACAGGGTGGAGGCGGGGAGCTGTTTTTT. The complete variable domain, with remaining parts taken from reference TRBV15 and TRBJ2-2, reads DAMVIQNPRYQVTQFGKPVTLSCSQTLNHNVMYWYQQKSSQAPKLLFHYYDKDFNNEADTPDNFQSRRPNTSFCFLDIRSPGLGDTAMYLCATSRGQGGGGELFFGEGSRLTVL.